The next 26 T cell receptor beta chains were all read from a single sample in a study of Tregs in tolerant kidney transplant recipients. Only in-frame clones appear in the TCRdb table, and some are missing; sequencing was by immunoSEQ multiplex PCR. This table has about 64,000 clones, roughly 98% appearing once. Sequencing used Tregs from blood, obtained before the transplant. These receptors were obtained from a human donor who received a combined kidney and bone marrow transplant.

The V gene is TRBV6-6, the J gene TRBJ1-1; maybe TRBD1 (6 bases). CDR1 and CDR2 from the germline V gene are MNHNY and SVGAGI (reference sequence). V was clipped by 7 bases and J by 2 bases, with 11 bases between them. This CDR3 is 13 amino acids long. The CDR3 DNA follows: TGTGCCAGCATTCGGGGGGCAAACACTGAAGCTTTCTTT. It yields the protein CASIRGANTEAFF.

This clone came up once. The chain recombines TRBV5-1 with TRBJ2-2; D perhaps matches TRBD2 (6 bases). Trimming left V 4 bases short and J 4 bases short, with 14 bases between. The CDR3 totals 15 residues. Germline V gene data show CDR1 as SGHRS and CDR2 as YFSETQ. The DNA of the CDR3 is TGCGCCAGCAGCCCCCGGGACTCCTCCACCGGGGAGCTGTTTTTT. Translation: CASSPRDSSTGELFF.

The rearrangement joins TRBV20-1 to TRBJ1-1; D is ambiguous. The CDR3 runs to 10 residues. Trimming cost V 5 bases and J 9 bases, with 10 bases left between them. Germline CDR1 and CDR2: DFQATT and SNEGSKA (reference sequence). CDR3 region: CSAYRYQAFF. The CDR3 DNA sequence: TGCAGTGCTTACAGATACCAAGCTTTCTTT.

The chain links TRBV4-1 to TRBJ2-3; D possibly corresponds to TRBD1 (5 bases). The CDR3 is 16 residues long. The V end lost 5 bases, the J end lost 3 bases, and 18 bases lay between the germline ends. Germline values: CDR1 MGHRA, CDR2 YSYEKL. DNA for the CDR3: TGCGCCAGCAGCTGGATCCCAGGGTTAGTAACAGATACGCAGTATTTT. It codes for CASSWIPGLVTDTQYF.

This clone was seen once. The genes are TRBV10-3 and TRBJ2-2; 12 bases align to TRBD2. V was clipped by 9 bases and J by 6 bases; unmatched bases: 11. Germline values: CDR1 ENHRY, CDR2 SYGVKD. The CDR3 is 16 residues long. The CDR3 region has the DNA TGTGCCATAAGTAGGACTAGCGGGATGTTTTCCGGGGAGCTGTTTTTT. Its protein product is CAISRTSGMFSGELFF.

This rearrangement joins TRBV18 to TRBJ1-5; possible D gene TRBD1, 5 bases. This CDR3 comprises 14 residues. Germline values: CDR1 KGHSH, CDR2 LQKENI. The V end was cut by 5 bases, the J end by 4 bases, with 12 bases between. The CDR3 sequence is CASSNQGMNQPQHF. CDR3 DNA: TGTGCCAGCTCAAACCAGGGAATGAATCAGCCCCAGCATTTT. Full variable domain (outside the CDR3, taken from reference TRBV18 and TRBJ1-5): NAGVMQNPRHLVRRRGQEARLRCSPMKGHSHVYWYRQLPEEGLKFMVYLQKENIIDESGMPKERFSAEFPKEGPSILRIQQVVRGDSAAYFCASSNQGMNQPQHFGDGTRLSIL.

The V call is TRBV19, the J call TRBJ1-1; the D is unclear. Trimming cost V 3 bases and J 10 bases, with 12 bases left between them. The CDR3 is 12 amino acids. Germline lookup yields CDR1 LNHDA and CDR2 SQIVND (reference sequence). CDR3 sequence: CASSMRREGAFF. The CDR3 DNA is TGTGCCAGTAGTATGCGAAGGGAGGGAGCTTTCTTT.

The CDR3 loop reads CASSFRRGNTDTQYF. The CDR3 DNA reads TGTGCCAGCAGCTTTCGGAGAGGGAACACAGATACGCAGTATTTT. The rearrangement links TRBV11-3 to TRBJ2-3; D might be TRBD2 (5 bases). V lost 3 bases to trimming and J lost 2 bases, with 12 bases between them. This CDR3 has 15 residues. Germline V lookup: CDR1 SGHNT, CDR2 YENEEA.

The chain is built from TRBV27 and TRBJ2-3; 11 nucleotides match TRBD2. This CDR3 has 20 residues. Losses at the gene ends were 3 bases for V and 4 bases for J; bases not matched to a gene: 18. CDR1 and CDR2 from the germline V gene are MNHEY and SMNVEV (reference sequence). The CDR3 sequence: CASSLNPPRASGRKADTQYF. CDR3 coding DNA: TGTGCCAGCAGTTTGAACCCCCCAAGAGCTAGCGGGAGGAAAGCAGATACGCAGTATTTT.

The V call is TRBV2, the J call TRBJ2-7, with TRBD1 matching over 7 bases. This CDR3 contains 14 residues. Losses at the gene ends were 6 bases for V and 3 bases for J; bases not matched to a gene: 8. Germline V gene sequence: CDR1 SNHLY, CDR2 FYNNEI. DNA for the CDR3: TGTGCCAGCAGCAGACAGGGACCAATCTACGAGCAGTACTTC. It yields the protein CASSRQGPIYEQYF.

The chain is built from TRBV18 and TRBJ2-1, with 10 bases identical to TRBD2. Germline V gene data show CDR1 as KGHSH and CDR2 as LQKENI. This CDR3 is built from 18 residues. The trim removed 2 bases at V and 5 bases at J, leaving 12 bases unmatched. CDR3 nucleotide sequence: TGTGCCAGCTCACCAACCTCCGGGACTAGCGAAAGAAACAATGAGCAGTTCTTC. Its protein product is CASSPTSGTSERNNEQFF. Using reference TRBV18 and TRBJ2-1 for the parts outside the CDR3, the full variable domain is NAGVMQNPRHLVRRRGQEARLRCSPMKGHSHVYWYRQLPEEGLKFMVYLQKENIIDESGMPKERFSAEFPKEGPSILRIQQVVRGDSAAYFCASSPTSGTSERNNEQFFGPGTRLTVL.

The chain joins TRBV7-8 to TRBJ2-5, with D possibly TRBD1 on 6 matching bases. CDR1 and CDR2 (germline): SGHVS, FQNEAQ. V gave up 5 bases and J gave up 5 bases, with 18 bases separating them. This CDR3 is 15 amino acids long. The CDR3 bases are TGTGCCAGCAGCCCGGGACAAACCGCTCGGGAGACCCAGTACTTC. Its translation is CASSPGQTARETQYF.

CDR3 sequence reads: CASSVELANNEQFF. CDR3 sequence (DNA): TGTGCCAGCAGCGTAGAACTAGCGAACAATGAGCAGTTCTTC. The chain uses TRBV9 and TRBJ2-1; 7 nucleotides agree with TRBD2. Germline loops: CDR1 SGDLS, CDR2 YYNGEE. J was trimmed by 5 bases and V by 0 bases; bases with no gene match: 2. The CDR3 is made up of 14 amino acids. Full variable domain (missing parts from reference TRBV9 and TRBJ2-1): DSGVTQTPKHLITATGQRVTLRCSPRSGDLSVYWYQQSLDQGLQFLIQYYNGEERAKGNILERFSAQQFPDLHSELNLSSLELGDSALYFCASSVELANNEQFFGPGTRLTVL.

The rearrangement links TRBV19 to TRBJ2-5; 7 bases align to TRBD2. With 6 bases clipped from V and 2 bases from J, the junction kept 3 bases outside the gene matches. The CDR3 loop spans 13 amino acids. Germline V gene sequence: CDR1 LNHDA, CDR2 SQIVND (reference sequence). For the CDR3, the DNA is TGTGCCAGTAGAGGGAGGGGACAAGAGACCCAGTACTTC. Its translation: CASRGRGQETQYF. The whole variable domain, remainder taken from reference TRBV19 and TRBJ2-5, is DGGITQSPKYLFRKEGQNVTLSCEQNLNHDAMYWYRQDPGQGLRLIYYSQIVNDFQKGDIAEGYSVSREKKESFPLTVTSAQKNPTAFYLCASRGRGQETQYFGPGTRLLVL.

This clone appeared a single time. The V and J genes are TRBV28 and TRBJ2-1, with a tentative D call TRBD1 (6 bases). Germline V CDR1 and CDR2: MDHEN, SYDVKM. Trimming shortened V by 3 bases and J by 15 bases, and 12 bases separated the two germline ends. The CDR3 has 11 amino acids. The CDR3 nucleotides are TGTGCCAGCAGTTTGGGGACATTGGGGTTCTTC. Its protein product is CASSLGTLGFF.

The count of this clone is one. V and J are TRBV18 and TRBJ2-3; 10 bases match TRBD2. Per the germline V gene, CDR1 is KGHSH and CDR2 is LQKENI. V was pared by 2 bases and J by 6 bases, with 11 bases of the junction left unmatched. The CDR3 covers 17 residues. This CDR3 reads CASSPRAGTSVFDTQYF. CDR3 nucleotides: TGTGCCAGCTCACCAAGGGCCGGGACTAGCGTATTCGATACGCAGTATTTT. The complete variable domain, with remaining parts taken from reference TRBV18 and TRBJ2-3, reads NAGVMQNPRHLVRRRGQEARLRCSPMKGHSHVYWYRQLPEEGLKFMVYLQKENIIDESGMPKERFSAEFPKEGPSILRIQQVVRGDSAAYFCASSPRAGTSVFDTQYFGPGTRLTVL.

The chain has TRBV30 and TRBJ1-5; D might be TRBD1 (6 bases). The CDR3 has 15 residues. In germline, CDR1 is GTSNPN, CDR2 SVGIG (reference sequence). V lost 2 bases, J lost 6 bases, and 17 bases lay in between. CDR3 residues: CAWSTGMGAGQPQHF. The CDR3 nucleotides are TGTGCCTGGAGTACGGGGATGGGGGCCGGTCAGCCCCAGCATTTT.

The chain couples TRBV9 to TRBJ2-1; perhaps TRBD2 as D (5 bases). Germline values: CDR1 SGDLS, CDR2 YYNGEE. This CDR3 region has 16 residues. The germline V and J ends were trimmed by 0 bases and 4 bases, with 14 bases remaining between them. CDR3 region: CASSVVSGLGYNEQFF. As DNA, the CDR3 is TGTGCCAGCAGCGTAGTGAGCGGTTTGGGATACAATGAGCAGTTCTTC.

The chain links TRBV5-4 to TRBJ1-2; 8 bases agree with TRBD1. Germline V gene sequence: CDR1 SGHNT, CDR2 YYREEE (reference sequence). This CDR3 contains 14 residues. The junction had 3 bases not matched to a gene; V was cut back by 1 base and J by 4 bases. Here the CDR3 reads CASSLTGGGYGYTF. The CDR3 DNA follows: TGTGCCAGCAGCTTGACAGGGGGAGGCTATGGCTACACCTTC. Full variable domain (remainder filled in from reference TRBV5-4 and TRBJ1-2): ETGVTQSPTHLIKTRGQQVTLRCSSQSGHNTVSWYQQALGQGPQFIFQYYREEENGRGNFPPRFSGLQFPNYSSELNVNALELDDSALYLCASSLTGGGYGYTFGSGTRLTVV.

The chain is built from TRBV15 and TRBJ1-4; perhaps TRBD1 as D (6 bases). This CDR3 contains 16 residues. V was shortened by 1 base and J by 5 bases, with 14 bases between the two germline ends. CDR1 and CDR2 (germline): LNHNV, YYDKDF (reference sequence). CDR3 DNA: TGTGCCACCAGCAGAGGATCCGACAGGCTGAATGAAAAACTGTTTTTT. Translation gives CATSRGSDRLNEKLFF.

The genes are TRBV5-5 and TRBJ2-1, with D possibly matching TRBD2 (5 bases). The V gene lost 2 bases and the J gene lost 6 bases, with 9 bases spanning the gap. From germline, CDR1 is SGHKS and CDR2 YYEKEE (reference sequence). The CDR3 extends over 13 amino acids. CDR3 bases: TGTGCCAGCAGCTTTGGAGGCACCAATGAGCAGTTCTTC. Translation: CASSFGGTNEQFF.

The chain employs TRBV5-8 and TRBJ1-5, with D maybe TRBD1 (5 bases). The CDR3 is 14 amino acids. Trimming removed 9 bases from V and 2 bases from J, with 15 bases in between. Germline V gives CDR1 SGHTS, CDR2 YDEGEE. The CDR3, as DNA: TGTGCCACCGGACGGGGGATTCGCAATCAGCCCCAGCATTTT. It is translated as CATGRGIRNQPQHF.

The V and J genes are TRBV12-5 and TRBJ2-1; possibly TRBD2 for D (6 bases). The germline CDR1 and CDR2 sequences are LGHNT and FRNRAP. The CDR3 has 17 amino acids. V was pared by 4 bases and J by 0 bases, with 16 bases between. The CDR3 DNA is TGTGCTAGTGGTTCTCCCATAGCGGCCAGCTCCTACAATGAGCAGTTCTTC. It translates to CASGSPIAASSYNEQFF.

The genes are TRBV4-2 and TRBJ2-5; 7 bases map to TRBD2. Germline CDR1 reads LGHNA; CDR2 reads YNFKEQ. V trimming: 4 bases; J trimming: 5 bases; junction bases outside the gene matches: 13. This CDR3 is 16 amino acids long. The DNA for the CDR3 is TGTGCCAGCAGCCGGGCAAAGCGGGGCCCGGGGGAGACCCAGTACTTC. Translation gives CASSRAKRGPGETQYF.

This chain joins TRBV7-2 and TRBJ2-5; D not resolved. Germline-derived CDR1 and CDR2 are SGHTA and FQGNSA. This CDR3 is 13 amino acids long. The V and J ends lost 5 bases and 2 bases respectively, with 9 bases between them. The CDR3: CASSVDRQETQYF. DNA of the CDR3: TGTGCCAGCAGCGTCGATCGGCAAGAGACCCAGTACTTC.

The chain carries TRBV7-9 and TRBJ2-2, with D uncertain. The CDR3 is 12 residues long. CDR1 SEHNR and CDR2 FQNEAQ come from the germline V gene (reference sequence). With 4 bases removed from V and 3 bases from J, the gap between germline ends came to 3 bases. CDR3 nucleotides: TGTGCCAGCAGCTCAGACACCGGGGAGCTGTTTTTT. It yields the protein CASSSDTGELFF.